These 13 T cell receptor beta chains share one sample of origin, sequenced in a study of T-cell reconstitution after alpha-beta-depleted transplantation in children. The authors prepared the TCRbeta library with unique molecular identifiers. One entry per CDR3 protein, called by TCRdb with MiXCR from the PCR reads. The sample has hundreds of thousands of distinct CDR3 sequences, about a tenth seen once. The material sequenced was PBMCs, taken before TCRalphabeta/CD19-depleted stem cell transplant. The receptors originated from a child younger than two with acute myeloid leukemia, due to receive a stem cell transplant.

Many counts were recorded for this clonotype. The chain carries TRBV5-1 and TRBJ2-5; the match to TRBD2 covers 12 bases. Germline assignment: CDR1 SGHRS and CDR2 YFSETQ. The CDR3 runs 18 residues. V dropped 0 bases and J dropped 7; count of bases not matched to a gene: 13. CDR3 amino acids: CASSLGPTTSGSGGTQYF. Written as DNA, the CDR3 is TGCGCCAGCAGCTTGGGGCCAACGACTAGCGGGAGTGGAGGGACCCAGTACTTC.

This clonotype was seen a handful of times. The chain carries TRBV20-1 and TRBJ2-7; possible D gene TRBD2, 5 bases. The CDR3 runs to 14 residues. Germline CDR1 and CDR2: DFQATT and SNEGSKA (reference sequence). V was shortened by 2 bases and J by 5 bases, with 16 bases between the two germline ends. The CDR3 reads CSARSTRHGDEQYF. The CDR3 bases are TGCAGTGCTAGAAGTACTAGGCATGGTGACGAGCAGTACTTC.

This clonotype was seen many times. The V gene is TRBV5-1, the J gene TRBJ1-2, with D possibly TRBD1 on 6 matching bases. Deletions cut 3 bases from V and 7 bases from J, with 10 bases between. The CDR3 covers 12 residues. Germline V gene data show CDR1 as SGHRS and CDR2 as YFSETQ. The CDR3, as DNA: TGCGCCAGCAGCTCATTGACAGGTGGCTACACCTTC. This encodes CASSSLTGGYTF.

This clonotype showed up just a few times. CDR3 nucleotides: TGTGCCAGCAGCTTAAGGGGGATATACGAGCAGTACTTC. This sequence encodes CASSLRGIYEQYF. V gene TRBV11-2 combines with J gene TRBJ2-7, with D possibly TRBD1 on 6 matching bases. The CDR3 runs to 13 residues. V was shortened by 2 bases and J by 4 bases, with 9 bases between the two germline ends. Germline V gene data show CDR1 as SGHAT and CDR2 as FQNNGV.

The gene calls are TRBV28 and TRBJ1-4, with D possibly TRBD1 on 5 matching bases. V gave up 3 bases and J gave up 6 bases, with 8 bases separating them. Per the germline V gene, CDR1 is MDHEN and CDR2 is SYDVKM. This CDR3 spans 13 amino acids. In DNA, the CDR3 is TGTGCCAGCAGTTTCCCGGGGGATGAAAAACTGTTTTTT. It encodes CASSFPGDEKLFF.

This clonotype was observed many times. The rearrangement uses TRBV12-3 or TRBV12-4 and TRBJ1-5; the D is unclear. V lost 0 bases, J lost 3 bases, and 3 bases lay in between. The CDR3 totals 13 residues. The CDR3 reads CASSLADNQPQHF. As DNA, the CDR3 is TGTGCCAGCAGTTTAGCCGACAATCAGCCCCAGCATTTT.

On this clonotype: Just one base apart from a much larger clone, this may be a read error. The chain links TRBV18 to TRBJ2-7; D is ambiguous. Germline-derived CDR1 and CDR2 are KGHSH and LQKENI. The CDR3 has 12 residues. Here the CDR3 DNA reads TGTGACACCGTGGTAAAGGCCTGCGAGCAGTACTTC. Its protein is CDTVVKACEQYF.

This clonotype was found many times. The V and J genes are TRBV11-2 and TRBJ2-7; 9 positions match TRBD1. The germline V gene has CDR1 SGHAT and CDR2 FQNNGV. The CDR3 consists of 15 residues. Trimming removed 4 bases from V and 3 bases from J; junction bases left unmatched: 7. As DNA, the CDR3 is TGTGCCAGCAGCTCAGCCGGGACAGGGAACTACGAGCAGTACTTC. Amino acid sequence: CASSSAGTGNYEQYF.

In this sample, this clonotype turned up many times. This chain links TRBV20-1 with TRBJ2-3; maybe TRBD1 (6 bases). The CDR3 sequence is 16 residues long. Trimming shortened V by 1 base and J by 1 base, and 15 bases separated the two germline ends. Germline assignment: CDR1 DFQATT and CDR2 SNEGSKA (reference sequence). The CDR3, as DNA: TGCAGTGCTAGAGTAGAAAAGGGGGAAGGCACAGATACGCAGTATTTT. Translated: CSARVEKGEGTDTQYF.

This clonotype was seen many times. The chain joins TRBV29-1 to TRBJ1-4; D ambiguous. There are 13 residues in the CDR3. Germline CDR1 reads SQVTM; CDR2 reads ANQGSEA. V was trimmed by 6 bases and J by 5 bases, leaving 13 bases between them. CDR3 in DNA: TGCAGCGTCGCCCCGGGAGGGAATGAAAAACTGTTTTTT. Translated, it gives CSVAPGGNEKLFF.

Notes on this clonotype: At one end the junction does not follow the germline gene, possibly because of a read error. The chain carries TRBV5-1 and TRBJ2-7; TRBD1 agrees at 9 bases. CDR3 length equals 15 residues. Germline loops: CDR1 SGHRS, CDR2 YFSETQ. CDR3: CASSMTWTGAYEQSF. The CDR3 DNA reads TGCGCCAGCAGCATGACGTGGACAGGGGCCTACGAGCAGTCCTTC.

This clonotype was detected only a few times. The gene calls are TRBV27 and TRBJ1-5; D perhaps matches TRBD1 (5 bases). Trimming stripped 1 base from V and 1 base from J, with 11 bases between. The CDR3 has 16 residues. Germline V gene lookup returns CDR1 MNHEY and CDR2 SMNVEV (reference sequence). The CDR3 spells CASSLYGGVSNQPQHF. The CDR3 DNA follows: TGTGCCAGCAGTTTATATGGAGGGGTGAGCAATCAGCCCCAGCATTTT.

This clonotype was detected many times. This chain links TRBV4-1 with TRBJ1-2; TRBD1 matches 7 bases. Trimming at V came to 6 bases and at J to 2 bases, leaving 9 bases not matched to a gene. The CDR3 extends over 15 amino acids. The germline V gene has CDR1 MGHRA and CDR2 YSYEKL. CDR3 sequence reads: CASSPQGGANYGYTF. The CDR3 bases are TGCGCCAGCAGTCCCCAGGGGGGGGCAAACTATGGCTACACCTTC.